The rows below give T cell receptor beta chains drawn from one sample of a study of regulatory T cells in long-lasting Graves disease. TCRdb reprocessed the multiplex PCR reads via MiXCR and lists one record per CDR3 protein. This sample yields around 230,000 distinct CDR3 sequences, of which 15% to 20% are seen a single time; roughly a fifth belongs to the top ten. The input for sequencing was peripheral blood mononuclear cells (PBMCs), taken at new diagnosis, from a patient treated with antithyroid drugs. The receptor set was obtained from a female donor with Graves disease. Each CDR3 is given with its conserved first and last residue. The order of the fields is D gene, J gene, V gene, CDR3 protein. A D gene is named only where the DNA matches it firmly.

>-|TRBJ1-5|TRBV12-3/TRBV12-4
CASSLVGSNQPQHF
>-|-|TRBV20-1
CSARDPGPSYVNEQFF
>-|TRBJ2-5|TRBV7-2
CASRLAGETQYF
>TRBD2|TRBJ2-3|TRBV7-2
CASTRGGDSTDTQYF
>TRBD2|TRBJ2-7|TRBV18
CASSPLAGSYEQYF
>-|TRBJ2-7|TRBV12-3/TRBV12-4
CASSLTRIAGAPDEQYF
>-|TRBJ1-5|TRBV11-3
CASSFPGPSNQPQHF
>-|TRBJ2-2|TRBV20-1
CSARNLAGTGELFF
>TRBD1|TRBJ1-2|TRBV18
CASSPQVLTGGYYGYTF
>-|TRBJ2-1|TRBV18
CASSLTQLEGPDEQFF
>-|TRBJ2-1|TRBV28
CASSLSHGLHEQFF
>-|TRBJ1-5|TRBV19
CASSIWRGVSNQPQHF
>-|TRBJ2-5|TRBV18
CASSPPFPEETQYF
>-|TRBJ2-7|TRBV12-3/TRBV12-4
CASSLGQVYEQYF
>-|TRBJ2-5|TRBV28
CASWSGRTYQETQYF
>TRBD1|TRBJ1-5|TRBV7-2
CASSFGQGGNQPQHF
>-|TRBJ2-3|TRBV18
CASSPPSGTDTQYF
>TRBD2|TRBJ2-2|TRBV7-9
CASSGREVAGTGELFF
>TRBD1|TRBJ1-1|TRBV4-2
CASTYTNQGVNTEAFF
>-|TRBJ1-2|TRBV11-2
CASTRLGQLYGYTF
>-|TRBJ2-5|TRBV18
CASSVQETQYF
>-|TRBJ1-1|TRBV5-6
CASSLITANTEAFF
>-|TRBJ2-4|TRBV27
CASQGLGGTKNIQYF
>-|TRBJ1-5|TRBV10-1
CASSEDSGKPQHF
>-|TRBJ1-2|TRBV6-1
CASSVWGGDGYTF
>-|TRBJ2-2|TRBV20-1
CSARPRRSTGELFF
>-|TRBJ1-1|TRBV28
CASSLWLMDTEAFF
>TRBD2|TRBJ2-1|TRBV7-9
CASSLTSGRYEQFF
>-|TRBJ2-1|TRBV6-2/TRBV6-3
CASSYLASEIREQFF
>-|TRBJ1-5|TRBV12-3/TRBV12-4
CASGPTGFNSNQPQHF
>TRBD2|TRBJ2-1|TRBV28
CALKLAETYNEQFF
>TRBD1|TRBJ2-5|TRBV24-1
CATSDRPGRGLETQYF
>TRBD1|TRBJ1-5|TRBV19
CASSIRQGGDNQPQHF
>-|TRBJ1-1|TRBV30
CARGTGTEAFF
>-|TRBJ2-5|TRBV28
CASRSSPETQYF
>-|TRBJ1-1|TRBV15
CATSRGDSSTEAFF
>TRBD2|TRBJ2-3|TRBV27
CASARGSPAGDTDTQYF
>TRBD1|TRBJ2-7|TRBV9
CASSGRDSSYEQYF